A selection of T cell receptor beta chains follows, all from one sample in a study of shared clonotypes between healthy human individuals. The table came from immunoSEQ multiplex PCR; TCRdb's copy has only in-frame clones and leaves some out. The data contain some 1 million clones, about 75% of them singletons. The material sequenced was memory CD4+ T cells sorted from blood. Receptor source: a man aged 18-30 years in good health. CDR3s include the opening cysteine and the closing phenylalanine or tryptophan. D genes are given only for firm matches. Clone size is shown for a subset of rows, as once, few, many or a class of expanded clone.

size,V,J,D,length,DNA,CDR3
.,TRBV5-1,TRBJ1-6,TRBD1,16,TGCGCCAGCAGCTTGGAGTTAGCCAGGGGGAACTCACCCCTCCACTTT,CASSLELARGNSPLHF
.,TRBV5-6,TRBJ1-5,.,17,TGTGCCAGCAGCCCCGGCCGGGGTCTCCTAGCTGTTCAGCCCCAGCATTTT,CASSPGRGLLAVQPQHF
.,TRBV9,TRBJ2-3,TRBD2,15,TGTGCCAGCAGCGTATCTGCGGGAGGAACAGATACGCAGTATTTT,CASSVSAGGTDTQYF
few,TRBV6-5,TRBJ1-2,.,14,TGTGCCAGCAGGGGGGGGGAGATTGGTTATGGCTACACCTTC,CASRGGEIGYGYTF
few,TRBV30,TRBJ1-6,.,18,TGTGCCGGAAGCCGTGACGGACTCTCAAGTTCATATAATTCACCCCTCCACTTT,CAGSRDGLSSSYNSPLHF
.,TRBV5-4,TRBJ2-5,.,15,TGTGCCAGCAGCTTGGGGAGGTCTACGGGGGAGACCCAGTACTTC,CASSLGRSTGETQYF
.,TRBV27,TRBJ1-2,.,15,TGTGCCAGCAGTTCCCACTCCGGGACTGTCTATGGCTACACCTTC,CASSSHSGTVYGYTF
.,TRBV15,TRBJ1-6,.,15,TGTGCCACCAGCAGAGATTCGGGGGTCTCTTCACCCCTCCACTTT,CATSRDSGVSSPLHF
.,TRBV30,TRBJ1-4,.,13,TGTGCCTGGAGGTGGTCAGGCGCGGAAAAACTGTTTTTT,CAWRWSGAEKLFF
.,TRBV10-3,TRBJ1-6,.,13,TGTGCCATCACCGGGGTTGAAGGGTCACCCCTCCACTTT,CAITGVEGSPLHF
.,TRBV4-1,TRBJ2-7,.,16,TGCGCCAGCAGCCAAGTGGCCGGGATCAGCTCCTACGAGCAGTACTTC,CASSQVAGISSYEQYF
once,TRBV13,TRBJ2-7,TRBD2,16,TGTGCCAGCAGCCTACGACTAGCGGGAGCGAACTACGAGCAGTACTTC,CASSLRLAGANYEQYF
many,TRBV7-8,TRBJ2-1,TRBD1,16,TGTGCCAGCAGCTTAAAACGGACAGGGCCCTACAATGAGCAGTTCTTC,CASSLKRTGPYNEQFF
once,TRBV30,TRBJ2-3,.,16,TGTGCCTGGAGTAATAAAGATTTCCTCCTCACAGATACGCAGTATTTT,CAWSNKDFLLTDTQYF
.,TRBV19,TRBJ2-1,TRBD2,22,TGTGCCAGTAGTCCCGGGGGGGAGTGGTCGGCTAGCGGGAAAGTGGCCTACAATGAGCAGTTCTTC,CASSPGGEWSASGKVAYNEQFF
.,TRBV30,TRBJ1-6,.,14,TGTGCCTGGAAACCGGGGGGTTATAATTCACCCCTCCACTTT,CAWKPGGYNSPLHF
.,TRBV7-7,TRBJ2-5,.,15,TGTGCTAGCAGCTTAGGGGCGGGACAGCGAGAGACCCAGTACTTC,CASSLGAGQRETQYF
.,TRBV6-4,TRBJ2-3,.,13,TGTGCCAGCAGCATAGACACAGCCGATACGCAGTATTTT,CASSIDTADTQYF
.,TRBV25-1,TRBJ2-5,.,14,TGTGCCAGCAGTGCCTCGATCATCCAAGAGACCCAGTACTTC,CASSASIIQETQYF
.,TRBV6-5,TRBJ1-6,TRBD1,14,TGTGCCAGCAGTAGGACAGGGGGGGAATCACCCCTCCACTTT,CASSRTGGESPLHF
.,TRBV30,TRBJ1-4,TRBD1,14,TGTGCCTGGAGCGGACAGGGGCTTAATGAAAAACTGTTTTTT,CAWSGQGLNEKLFF
many,TRBV28,TRBJ1-2,TRBD1,16,TGTGCCAGCAGTTCCTTCTCGACAGGGGGTCTCTATGGCTACACCTTC,CASSSFSTGGLYGYTF
.,TRBV18,TRBJ2-7,TRBD2,15,TGTGCCAGCTCGGGCGGACTAGCGGGGTTCTACGAGCAGTACTTC,CASSGGLAGFYEQYF
once,TRBV2,TRBJ2-7,TRBD2,15,TGTGCCAGCAGTACGGGACTAGGTGCATCCTACGAGCAGTACTTC,CASSTGLGASYEQYF
.,TRBV6-1,TRBJ2-1,TRBD2,17,TGTGCCAGCAGTGAATGGGGTGGAGCGGGGGGCTACAATGAGCAGTTCTTC,CASSEWGGAGGYNEQFF
few,TRBV5-1,TRBJ1-6,.,15,TGCGCCAGCAGGGAGGGATCAGGGAATAATTCACCCCTCCACTTT,CASREGSGNNSPLHF
.,TRBV5-1,TRBJ2-7,.,14,TGCGCCAGCAGCTTAGGACAAGGGAGTTCCGAGCAGTACTTC,CASSLGQGSSEQYF
.,TRBV5-1,TRBJ2-2,TRBD2,17,TGCGCCAGCAGCTTGACTAGCGGGGGCTTGAACACCGGGGAGCTGTTTTTT,CASSLTSGGLNTGELFF
.,TRBV20-1,TRBJ1-5,.,10,TGCAGTGCTAGAGGTCAGCCCCAGCATTTT,CSARGQPQHF
.,TRBV11-2,TRBJ2-3,TRBD2,16,TGTGCCAGCAGCTTAACGGAACTAGCGGGAGGAGATACGCAGTATTTT,CASSLTELAGGDTQYF
.,TRBV30,TRBJ2-7,.,12,TGTGCCTGGAGTCAAGACTATAACGAGCAGTACTTC,CAWSQDYNEQYF
.,TRBV6-1,TRBJ1-6,.,15,TGTGCCAGCAGTGAATTTAGAGGGAGAGGTTCACCCCTCCACTTT,CASSEFRGRGSPLHF
few,TRBV9,TRBJ2-2,.,16,TGTGCCAGCAGCGTAGATTCAGGTCGAATGGCCGGGGAGCTGTTTTTT,CASSVDSGRMAGELFF
.,TRBV10-3,TRBJ2-3,TRBD2,15,TGTGCCATCAGGAATAGCGGGGGAAGCACAGATACGCAGTATTTT,CAIRNSGGSTDTQYF
.,TRBV28,TRBJ2-7,.,11,TGTGCCAGCAACCAGAGGGGCCAACCGTACTTC,CASNQRGQPYF
many,TRBV19,TRBJ2-7,.,12,TGTGCCAGTAGTCCCGACAGCCGCGAGCAGTACTTC,CASSPDSREQYF
.,TRBV28,TRBJ1-2,TRBD1,17,TGTGCCAGCAGTTCGAAAACCGGGACAGGGAATTCCTATGGCTACACCTTC,CASSSKTGTGNSYGYTF
.,TRBV4-3,TRBJ2-1,TRBD2,18,TGCGCCAGCAGCCAAGACGCCCATCTAGCGGGAGTATCCAATGAGCAGTTCTTC,CASSQDAHLAGVSNEQFF
once,TRBV15,TRBJ1-1,.,13,TGTGCCACCAGCAGACCCTCCGGGGTTGAAGCTTTCTTT,CATSRPSGVEAFF
.,TRBV6-1,TRBJ1-2,.,11,TGTGCCAGTAGGGGTTTCTATGGCTACACCTTC,CASRGFYGYTF
.,TRBV6-5,TRBJ1-6,.,13,TGTGCCAGCAGTGCTACAGGAATTCGGCCCCTCCACTTT,CASSATGIRPLHF
.,TRBV7-3,TRBJ2-1,.,14,TGTGCCAGCAGCCAAGGACAGCTTAACGATGAGCAGTTCTTC,CASSQGQLNDEQFF
.,TRBV5-1,TRBJ2-1,.,13,TGCGCCAGCAGCTTGGCGCCGCTCAATGAGCAGTTCTTC,CASSLAPLNEQFF
.,TRBV5-1,TRBJ1-2,TRBD1,15,TGCGCCAGCAGCGAGGGACAGGGGTTCCCCTATGGCTACACCTTC,CASSEGQGFPYGYTF
.,TRBV6-1,TRBJ1-5,.,14,TGTGCCAGCAGTGAAGGGATGGGCAATCAGCCCCAGCATTTT,CASSEGMGNQPQHF